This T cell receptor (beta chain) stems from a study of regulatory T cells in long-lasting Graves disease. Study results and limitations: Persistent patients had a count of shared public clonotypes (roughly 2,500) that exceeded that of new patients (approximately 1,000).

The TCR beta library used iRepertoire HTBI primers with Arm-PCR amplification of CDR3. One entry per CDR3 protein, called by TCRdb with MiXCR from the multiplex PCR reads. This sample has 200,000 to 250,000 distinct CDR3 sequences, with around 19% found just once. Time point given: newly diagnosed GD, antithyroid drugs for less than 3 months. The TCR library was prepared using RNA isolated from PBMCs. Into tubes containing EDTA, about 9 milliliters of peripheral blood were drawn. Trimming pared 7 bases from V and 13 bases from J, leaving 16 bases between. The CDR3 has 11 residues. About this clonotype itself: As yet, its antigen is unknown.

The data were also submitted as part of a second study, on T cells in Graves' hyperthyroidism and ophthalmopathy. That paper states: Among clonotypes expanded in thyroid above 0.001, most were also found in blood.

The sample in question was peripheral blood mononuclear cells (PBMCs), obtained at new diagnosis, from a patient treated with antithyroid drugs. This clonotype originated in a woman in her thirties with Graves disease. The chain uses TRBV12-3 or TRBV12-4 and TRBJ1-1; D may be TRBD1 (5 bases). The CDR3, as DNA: TGTGCCAGCATAACCCGGGGCAAGGTTTTCTTT. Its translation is CASITRGKVFF.